This TCR beta chain was obtained from a study of radiation and T cells in renal cell carcinoma. Overall study context: Nephrectomy followed 15 Gy stereotactic body radiation by 4 weeks.

Profiled with immunoSEQ multiplex PCR; TCRdb holds only in-frame clones, not every one. The sample records just over 95,000 clones, 75% to 90% being singletons. Time point: baseline pretreatment blood. The treatment was: 15 Gy SBRT to primary tumor, nephrectomy 4 weeks later. Radiation-treated patients gave blood at baseline, week 2 and week 4. The clonotype comes from a man aged 45-65 years with renal cell carcinoma. The material sequenced was blood, taken from a patient whose treatment included radiotherapy and nephrectomy.

CDR3 region: CSVDRGEMETQYF. The CDR3 DNA reads TGCAGCGTTGATAGGGGTGAGATGGAGACCCAGTACTTC. V and J are TRBV29-1 and TRBJ2-5, with D possibly being TRBD1 (5 bases). This CDR3 is 13 amino acids long. Trimming took off 3 bases at V and 5 bases at J, with 13 bases between the two ends. Per germline, CDR1 SQVTM and CDR2 ANQGSEA.